Reported below is one T cell receptor beta chain. The data were taken from a study of Ad26.COV2.S vaccination and SARS-CoV-2 variants. At the level of the study: Each vaccinee took Ad26.COV2.S intramuscularly, once or twice 56 days apart.

V shed 5 bases, J shed 5 bases, and the junction held 9 bases outside the gene matches. The CDR3 is 15 amino acids. Looked up from germline, CDR1 is SGDLS and CDR2 is YYNGEE. Sample treatment: over 15 received Ad26.COV2.S at low or high dose, single or two shots; several received placebo; per-sample allocation not given. Sampling occurred on day 63 after the first vaccine or placebo injection. Clones were read by immunoSEQ multiplex PCR, and TCRdb kept only the in-frame ones, dropping some. The sample holds around 320,000 clones, around four fifths seen once. Sequencing was performed on peripheral blood, taken in a trial of Ad26.COV2.S vaccine versus placebo. The V call is TRBV9, the J call TRBJ2-5, with 10 bases fitting TRBD1. This sequence originates from a person between 18 and 65 years old who received the Ad26.COV2.S COVID-19 vaccine or a placebo. The CDR3 protein is CASSPDRGKGETQYF. The CDR3 coding sequence is TGTGCCAGCAGTCCGGACAGGGGGAAAGGGGAGACCCAGTACTTC.